Following are 25 T cell receptor beta chains from one sample sequenced in a study of T-cell memory formation after mild COVID-19. MiXCR, applied by TCRdb to the 5' RACE reads, yields one record per CDR3 protein. The sample lists fewer than 250,000 distinct CDR3 sequences; approximately 30% were seen once. The sequenced sample was PBMCs or a T cell subset sorted from them (not recorded which). The receptor source for this set is an adult woman who had mild COVID-19 (a few samples of this study predate the infection). Cell type and time point are not known.

CDR3 sequence: CASSTGQGFYGYTF. CDR3 bases: TGCGCCAGCAGCACAGGACAGGGCTTTTATGGCTACACCTTC. The chain is built from TRBV5-1 and TRBJ1-2, with 8 bases matching TRBD1. Unmatched junction bases numbered 7, after V lost 4 bases and J lost 5 bases. The CDR3 covers 14 residues. CDR1 is SGHRS, CDR2 YFSETQ, per germline.

This clonotype appeared a few times. The chain is built from TRBV15 and TRBJ2-1, with TRBD2 matching over 8 bases. J lost 6 bases, V lost 5 bases, and 9 bases had no gene match. Germline CDR1 is LNHNV and CDR2 is YYDKDF (reference sequence). The CDR3 spans 15 residues. CDR3 amino acids: CATSAKGGGFNEQFF. The DNA for the CDR3 is TGTGCCACCAGCGCAAAAGGCGGGGGGTTCAATGAGCAGTTCTTC.

This clonotype was observed a few times. This chain's CDR3 is CSARPSGRTYEQYF. The CDR3 nucleotides read TGCAGTGCTAGACCTAGCGGGCGTACCTACGAGCAGTACTTC. The chain employs TRBV20-1 and TRBJ2-7; 8 bases fit TRBD2. The CDR3 spans 14 residues. The J segment lost 2 bases and the V segment lost 2 bases, leaving 5 bases of the junction unmatched. Germline CDR1 reads DFQATT; CDR2 reads SNEGSKA (reference sequence).

The V gene is TRBV25-1, the J gene TRBJ1-2; possible D gene TRBD1, 5 bases. Trimming took off 6 bases at V and 4 bases at J, with 15 bases between the two ends. The CDR3 covers 14 residues. From germline, CDR1 is MGHDK and CDR2 SYGVNS. CDR3: CASRGPGRSYGYTF. The DNA of the CDR3 is TGTGCCAGCAGGGGCCCGGGACGGAGCTATGGCTACACCTTC.

The V and J genes are TRBV12-3 or TRBV12-4 and TRBJ2-5; 10 nucleotides match TRBD2. The CDR3 is 13 residues long. V shed 7 bases, J shed 9 bases, and the junction held 8 bases outside the gene matches. The CDR3: CASNIAGGSPQYF. CDR3 bases: TGTGCCAGCAATATAGCGGGAGGCTCGCCCCAGTACTTC.

The J gene is TRBJ2-1, the V gene TRBV7-8; 7 nucleotides align to TRBD2. Germline values: CDR1 SGHVS, CDR2 FQNEAQ. The J segment lost 6 bases and the V segment lost 3 bases, leaving 11 bases of the junction unmatched. The CDR3 length is 16 residues. CDR3 bases: TGTGCCAGCAGCTTTCGCGGGGCCACTAGCGCCAATGAGCAGTTCTTC. Residues: CASSFRGATSANEQFF.

The sample holds one count of this clonotype. The chain carries TRBV6-1 and TRBJ2-7; no firm D call. V dropped 1 base and J dropped 3 bases, with 7 bases sitting between them. CDR3 size: 13 residues. The germline V gene has CDR1 MNHNS and CDR2 SASEGT. In DNA form, the CDR3 reads TGTGCCAGCAGTGAAGGGACCTTCTACGAGCAGTACTTC. Translation gives CASSEGTFYEQYF.

The V gene is TRBV2, the J gene TRBJ2-1; D not certain. Trimming took 4 bases from V and 4 from J, leaving 11 bases between them. This CDR3 is built from 14 residues. CDR1 and CDR2 from the germline V gene are SNHLY and FYNNEI. The CDR3 nucleotides are TGTGCCAGCAGTGGTATAGAAGGGTACAATGAGCAGTTCTTC. It specifies CASSGIEGYNEQFF.

The CDR3 DNA is TGTGCCAGCAGCTTAAGGGACATCGACGAGCAGTACTTC. Its protein is CASSLRDIDEQYF. The chain links TRBV7-3 to TRBJ2-7, with D possibly TRBD1 on 6 matching bases. The CDR3 is 13 amino acids. Trimming removed 1 base at V and 5 bases at J, with 9 bases between. CDR1 and CDR2 (germline): SGHTA, FQGTGA.

The chain joins TRBV6-2 or TRBV6-3 to TRBJ1-2, with TRBD1 matching 9 bases. Germline V gene data show CDR1 as MNHEY and CDR2 as SVGEGT. This CDR3 is built from 13 residues. V shed 7 bases, J shed 5 bases, and the junction held 5 bases outside the gene matches. The CDR3 spells CASTETGGYGYTF. CDR3 nucleotides: TGTGCCAGCACCGAGACAGGGGGATATGGCTACACCTTC.

V and J are TRBV29-1 and TRBJ2-1, with no clear D. Germline values: CDR1 SQVTM, CDR2 ANQGSEA. The CDR3 covers 13 residues. With 4 bases removed from V and 3 bases from J, the gap between germline ends came to 10 bases. CDR3: CSVVGMDYNEQFF. The CDR3 DNA is TGCAGCGTTGTAGGAATGGACTACAATGAGCAGTTCTTC.

J is TRBJ2-4 and V is TRBV5-1, with D hard to call. This CDR3 region has 16 residues. V was clipped by 2 bases and J by 0 bases, with 12 bases between them. CDR1 is SGHRS and CDR2 is YFSETQ in the germline V gene. The CDR3 region is CASSFDTALAKNIQYF. CDR3 nucleotide sequence: TGCGCCAGCAGCTTCGACACGGCACTAGCCAAAAACATTCAGTACTTC.

This sequence joins TRBV10-3 and TRBJ2-7; D is ambiguous. The germline gives CDR1 ENHRY, CDR2 SYGVKD. V dropped 2 bases and J dropped 6 bases, with 8 bases sitting between them. This CDR3 comprises 12 residues. The CDR3 sequence: CAISEQTGEQYF. The CDR3 coding sequence is TGTGCCATCAGTGAGCAGACCGGCGAGCAGTACTTC.

The chain carries TRBV12-3 or TRBV12-4 and TRBJ2-1, with TRBD2 identical over 7 bases. The CDR3 has 18 residues. V dropped 8 bases and J dropped 4; count of bases not matched to a gene: 20. The CDR3 DNA sequence: TGTGCCAGCCGGCCGCCGGGGAGGGCTCGAGTATCGTACAATGAGCAGTTCTTC. Residues: CASRPPGRARVSYNEQFF.

The V and J genes are TRBV14 and TRBJ1-6, with D perhaps matching TRBD1 (6 bases). CDR3 length: 14 residues. CDR1 SGHDN and CDR2 FVKESK come from the germline V gene. The germline V and J ends were trimmed by 8 bases and 9 bases, with 17 bases remaining between them. CDR3 region: CASQTGAGGSPLHF. In nucleotides, the CDR3 is TGTGCCAGCCAGACGGGGGCCGGGGGTTCACCCCTCCACTTT.

Only a few counts were recorded for this clonotype. CDR3 sequence: CASSYGGENEKLFF. DNA of the CDR3: TGTGCCAGCAGTTACGGCGGGGAGAATGAAAAACTGTTTTTT. The genes are TRBV6-2 or TRBV6-3 and TRBJ1-4, with unresolved D. V lost 2 bases and J lost 5, with 9 bases in between. The germline V gene has CDR1 MNHEY and CDR2 SVGEGT. The CDR3 totals 14 residues.

The genes are TRBV9 and TRBJ2-2, with TRBD1 matching 9 bases. The CDR3 contains 14 residues. The junction had 3 bases not matched to a gene; V was cut back by 3 bases and J by 6 bases. CDR1 is SGDLS and CDR2 is YYNGEE in the germline V gene. CDR3 amino acids: CASSGGQGPGELFF. For the CDR3, the DNA is TGTGCCAGCAGCGGGGGACAGGGCCCCGGGGAGCTGTTTTTT.

The chain is built from TRBV2 and TRBJ2-7; 12 bases map to TRBD1. CDR3 length equals 14 residues. J was trimmed by 6 bases and V by 4 bases; bases with no gene match: 4. From germline, CDR1 is SNHLY and CDR2 FYNNEI. For the CDR3, the DNA is TGTGCCAGCAGTGGGGGGACAGGGGGCATCGAGCAGTACTTC. This gives the protein CASSGGTGGIEQYF.

This clonotype has at least ten counts. The CDR3 loop reads CASSPTTQGQGRGPLHF. The CDR3 DNA sequence: TGCGCCAGCAGCCCCACCACCCAGGGACAGGGGAGGGGACCCCTCCACTTT. The chain carries TRBV4-1 and TRBJ1-6; 10 bases match TRBD1. The CDR3 covers 17 residues. Unmatched junction bases numbered 15, after V lost 4 bases and J lost 12 bases. In germline, CDR1 is MGHRA, CDR2 YSYEKL.

This clonotype was observed a handful of times. This chain links TRBV12-5 with TRBJ2-7; D perhaps matches TRBD1 (5 bases). The V end was cut by 2 bases, the J end by 2 bases, with 13 bases between. The CDR3 totals 15 residues. From germline, CDR1 is LGHNT and CDR2 FRNRAP. CDR3 sequence reads: CASGLPQGVAYEQYF. The DNA for the CDR3 is TGTGCTAGTGGTTTGCCCCAAGGGGTTGCCTACGAGCAGTACTTC.

The chain has TRBV25-1 and TRBJ1-2; the D gene is possibly TRBD1 (5 bases). Trimming took off 6 bases at V and 8 bases at J, with 16 bases between the two ends. The CDR3 is made up of 13 amino acids. Germline values: CDR1 MGHDK, CDR2 SYGVNS. The CDR3 coding sequence is TGTGCCAGCAGCGCGGGCGGGGGGGACGGCTACACCTTC. Its protein product is CASSAGGGDGYTF.

Notes on this clonotype: One end of the junction does not line up with germline, which may come from a read error. This sequence joins TRBV7-9 and TRBJ1-2, with D possibly matching TRBD1 (5 bases). The CDR3 is 15 residues long. From germline, CDR1 is SEHNR and CDR2 FQNEAQ (reference sequence). CDR3: CASSIAREGIYGYTF. CDR3 coding DNA: TGTGCCAGCAGCATAGCTCGGGAGGGGATCTATGGCTACACCTTC.

Only a few counts were recorded for this clonotype. The V gene is TRBV12-3 or TRBV12-4, the J gene TRBJ2-4; D gene uncertain. The CDR3 length is 12 residues. V was pared by 4 bases and J by 8 bases, with 9 bases between. This CDR3 reads CASSSTFDIQYF. The DNA of the CDR3 is TGTGCCAGCAGTTCAACCTTCGACATTCAGTACTTC.

There are a few counts of this clonotype. This chain uses TRBV28 with TRBJ2-5; perhaps TRBD1 as D (6 bases). Trimming took 4 bases from V and 2 from J, leaving 20 bases between them. CDR1 is MDHEN and CDR2 is SYDVKM in the germline V gene. The CDR3 length is 17 residues. This chain's CDR3 is CASSSRAVTGMQETQYF. DNA for the CDR3: TGTGCCAGCAGTTCTCGGGCGGTCACAGGGATGCAAGAGACCCAGTACTTC.

The chain couples TRBV12-3 or TRBV12-4 to TRBJ1-1, with TRBD1 as a possible D gene (5 bases). This CDR3 has 14 residues. Trimming removed 8 bases from V and 4 bases from J, with 17 bases in between. The CDR3 region is CASCRAGGATEAFF. The CDR3 nucleotides read TGTGCCAGCTGCAGAGCGGGAGGGGCCACTGAAGCTTTCTTT.